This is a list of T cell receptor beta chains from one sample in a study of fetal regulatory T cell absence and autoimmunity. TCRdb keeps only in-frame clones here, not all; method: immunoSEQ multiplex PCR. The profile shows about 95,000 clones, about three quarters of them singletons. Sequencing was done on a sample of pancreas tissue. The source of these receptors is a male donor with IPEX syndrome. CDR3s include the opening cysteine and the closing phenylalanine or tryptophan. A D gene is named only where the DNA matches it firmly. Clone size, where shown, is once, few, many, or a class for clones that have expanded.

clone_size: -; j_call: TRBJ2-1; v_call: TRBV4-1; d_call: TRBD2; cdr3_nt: TGCGCCAGCAGCCAAGGGTCACCCGGGACTAGCATGAATGAGCAGTTCTTC; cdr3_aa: CASSQGSPGTSMNEQFF
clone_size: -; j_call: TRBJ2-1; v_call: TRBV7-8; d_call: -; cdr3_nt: TGTGCCAGCAGCTTAGCGCGTCGACCACACTACAATGAGCAGTTCTTC; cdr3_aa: CASSLARRPHYNEQFF
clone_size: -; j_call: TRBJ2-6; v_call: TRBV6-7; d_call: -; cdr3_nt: TGTGCCCTATCTGGGGCCAACGTCCTGACTTTC; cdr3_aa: CALSGANVLTF
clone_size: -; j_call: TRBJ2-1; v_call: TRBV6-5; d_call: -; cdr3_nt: TGTGCCAGCAGTTACCCGGGACGGCCCAATGAGCAGTTCTTC; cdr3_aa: CASSYPGRPNEQFF
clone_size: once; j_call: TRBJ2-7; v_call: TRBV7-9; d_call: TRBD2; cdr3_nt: TGTGCCAGCAGTTGGGAGGGAGGTGGTTCCTACGAGCAGTACTTC; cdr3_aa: CASSWEGGGSYEQYF
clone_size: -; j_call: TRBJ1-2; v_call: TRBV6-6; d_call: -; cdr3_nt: TGTGCCAGCAGTTACTCTTATGGCTACACCTTC; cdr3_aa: CASSYSYGYTF
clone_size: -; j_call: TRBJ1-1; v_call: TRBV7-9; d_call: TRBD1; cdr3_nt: TGTGCCAGCAGCCCGTGGACAGGGGAGAACACTGAAGCTTTCTTT; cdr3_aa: CASSPWTGENTEAFF
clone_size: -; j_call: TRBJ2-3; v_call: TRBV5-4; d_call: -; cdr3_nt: TGTGCCAGCAGCTCGCGCCCCGTCCGAGATACGCAGTATTTT; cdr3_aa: CASSSRPVRDTQYF
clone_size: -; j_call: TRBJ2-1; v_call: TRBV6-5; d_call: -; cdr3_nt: TGTGCCAGCAGTGGGACCAAACACTACAATGAGCAGTTCTTC; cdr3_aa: CASSGTKHYNEQFF
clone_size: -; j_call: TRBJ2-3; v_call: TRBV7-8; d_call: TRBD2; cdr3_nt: TGTGCCAGCAGCTTCTCCTGGACTAGCGGGTACACAGATACGCAGTATTTT; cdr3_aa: CASSFSWTSGYTDTQYF
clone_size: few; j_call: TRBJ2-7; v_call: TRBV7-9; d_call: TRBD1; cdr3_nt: TGTGCCAGCAGCTTGGACAGGGGCGAGCAGTACTTC; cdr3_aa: CASSLDRGEQYF
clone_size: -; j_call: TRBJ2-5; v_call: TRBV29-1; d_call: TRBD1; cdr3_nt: TGCAGCGTTGATAGGGGCAGGGGGCCGGAGACCCAGTACTTC; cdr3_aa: CSVDRGRGPETQYF
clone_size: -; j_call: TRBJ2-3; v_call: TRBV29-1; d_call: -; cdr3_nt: TGCAGCGTTGATTGGAAAGGGGCATATACGCAGTATTTT; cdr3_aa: CSVDWKGAYTQYF
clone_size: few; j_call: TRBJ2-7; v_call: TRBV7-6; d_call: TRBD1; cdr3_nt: TGTGCCAGCAGCTTAGAAGCGGGACAGGGCTCCTACGAGCAGTACTTC; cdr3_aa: CASSLEAGQGSYEQYF
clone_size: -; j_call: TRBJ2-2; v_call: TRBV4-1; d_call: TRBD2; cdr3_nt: TGCGCCAGCAGCCAAGATTCCCTAACTAGCGGATACACCGGGGAGCTGTTTTTT; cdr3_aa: CASSQDSLTSGYTGELFF
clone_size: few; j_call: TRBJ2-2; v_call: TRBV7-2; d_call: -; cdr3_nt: TGTGCTTCAGGCCCGGGGCGCGACACCGGGGAGCTGTTTTTT; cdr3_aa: CASGPGRDTGELFF
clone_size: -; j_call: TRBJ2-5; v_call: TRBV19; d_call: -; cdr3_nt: TGTGCCAGTAGTATCAGGGTTCAAGAGACCCAGTACTTC; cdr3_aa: CASSIRVQETQYF
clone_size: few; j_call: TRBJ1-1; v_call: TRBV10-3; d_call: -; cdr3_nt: TGTGCCATCAGTGAGGGAGGCACTGAAGCTTTCTTT; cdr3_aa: CAISEGGTEAFF
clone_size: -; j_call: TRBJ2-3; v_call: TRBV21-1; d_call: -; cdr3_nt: TGTGCCAGCAGCTCCCGGGCCCGCACAGATACGCAGTATTTT; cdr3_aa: CASSSRARTDTQYF
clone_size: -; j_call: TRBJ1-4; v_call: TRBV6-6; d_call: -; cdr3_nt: TGTGCCAGCAGTTCCCCCTCCCGGGGGGGTGAAAAACTGTTTTTT; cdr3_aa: CASSSPSRGGEKLFF
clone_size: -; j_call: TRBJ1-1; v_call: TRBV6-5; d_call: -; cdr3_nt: TGTGCCAGCAGTTACTGGGTCGGCCACACTGAAGCTTTCTTT; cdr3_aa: CASSYWVGHTEAFF
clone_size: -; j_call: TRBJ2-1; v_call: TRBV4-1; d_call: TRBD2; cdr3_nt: TGCGCCAGCAGCCCAATAGCGGGAGGGCCGTATCACAATGAGCAGTTCTTC; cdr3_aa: CASSPIAGGPYHNEQFF
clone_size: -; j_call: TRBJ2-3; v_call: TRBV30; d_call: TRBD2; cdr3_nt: TGTGCCTGGAACCTAGCGGGAAGCACAGATACGCAGTATTTT; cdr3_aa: CAWNLAGSTDTQYF
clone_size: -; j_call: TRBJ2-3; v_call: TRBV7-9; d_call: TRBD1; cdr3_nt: TGTGCCAGCAGCTCGAGGGACAGGGGTACAGATACGCAGTATTTT; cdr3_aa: CASSSRDRGTDTQYF
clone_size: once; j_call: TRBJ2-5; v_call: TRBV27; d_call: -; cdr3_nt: TGTGCCAGCAGTTCGAGTCTATCCCAAGAGACCCAGTACTTC; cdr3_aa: CASSSSLSQETQYF
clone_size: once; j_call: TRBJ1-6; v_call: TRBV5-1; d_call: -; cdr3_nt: TGCGCCAGCAGCTTGTTCGGGGCACGTGGATCGAATTCACCCCTCCACTTT; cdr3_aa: CASSLFGARGSNSPLHF
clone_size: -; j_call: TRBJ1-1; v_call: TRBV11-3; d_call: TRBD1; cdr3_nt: TGTGCCAGCAGTGCAGGGGGCGCCATGAACACTGAAGCTTTCTTT; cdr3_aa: CASSAGGAMNTEAFF
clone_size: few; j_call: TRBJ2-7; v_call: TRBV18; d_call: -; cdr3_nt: TGTGCCGGATCGGGAACCTCCTACGAGCAGTACTTC; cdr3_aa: CAGSGTSYEQYF
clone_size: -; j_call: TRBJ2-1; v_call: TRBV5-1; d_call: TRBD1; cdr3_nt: TGCGCCAGCAGCCCCGACAGGGGGCGCTGGTACAATGAGCAGTTCTTC; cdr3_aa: CASSPDRGRWYNEQFF